The rows below give T cell receptor beta chains drawn from one sample of a study of blood T cells in healthy people across ages. TCRdb independently ran MiXCR on the 5' RACE reads; one entry per CDR3 protein. Of 1.5 million to 2 million distinct CDR3 sequences in the sample, around half were seen once. The specimen was blood. The receptors were sampled from a woman aged 40 to 50 in good health. CDR3s leave out the opening cysteine and the closing phenylalanine or tryptophan. The order of the fields is CDR3 protein, V gene, D gene, J gene. A D gene is named only where the DNA matches it firmly.

CDR3: AISESGTVREY; V: TRBV10-3; D: NA; J: TRBJ2-5
CDR3: ASSRIGWGVQETQY; V: TRBV5-1; D: NA; J: TRBJ2-5
CDR3: ASRETGLSGEQY; V: TRBV25-1; D: NA; J: TRBJ2-4
CDR3: ASSLAVTSGVAKTQY; V: TRBV5-1; D: TRBD2; J: TRBJ2-5
CDR3: SVEPPEGFGYGYT; V: TRBV29-1; D: NA; J: TRBJ1-2
CDR3: ASSLRTSPETQY; V: TRBV7-9; D: TRBD2; J: TRBJ2-5
CDR3: ASSSSGGLNTQY; V: TRBV6-5; D: TRBD2; J: TRBJ2-3
CDR3: ASSLWGAKTQY; V: TRBV28; D: NA; J: TRBJ2-5
CDR3: ASSGHDRARYT; V: TRBV6-2/TRBV6-3; D: TRBD1; J: TRBJ1-2
CDR3: SASRARGEKLF; V: TRBV20-1; D: TRBD1; J: TRBJ1-4
CDR3: ASSQETQGQTRLYGYT; V: TRBV4-3; D: NA; J: TRBJ1-2
CDR3: ASSLNEGTDTQY; V: TRBV7-2; D: NA; J: TRBJ2-3
CDR3: ASSPLTGEGYGYT; V: TRBV18; D: TRBD1; J: TRBJ1-2
CDR3: ASSSSGGSINEQF; V: TRBV5-5; D: TRBD2; J: TRBJ2-1
CDR3: ATSRGPNEQF; V: TRBV24-1; D: NA; J: TRBJ2-1
CDR3: SARHLTGRSNQPQH; V: TRBV20-1; D: NA; J: TRBJ1-5
CDR3: SGSPGGTETQY; V: TRBV20-1; D: TRBD2; J: TRBJ2-5
CDR3: ASSVAGLAGYNEQF; V: TRBV9; D: TRBD2; J: NA
CDR3: SADRDTDTQY; V: TRBV29-1; D: NA; J: TRBJ2-3
CDR3: AISEGNGEQY; V: TRBV10-3; D: NA; J: TRBJ2-7
CDR3: ASSLETSETQY; V: TRBV7-2; D: NA; J: TRBJ2-5
CDR3: ASSALTSGPSGETQY; V: TRBV5-1; D: TRBD2; J: TRBJ2-5
CDR3: ASRGRRGRINRTETQY; V: TRBV6-1; D: NA; J: TRBJ2-5
CDR3: ASSRTPSGGWSYEQY; V: TRBV11-2; D: TRBD2; J: NA
CDR3: ASSYEGTTLEQY; V: TRBV6-6; D: TRBD2; J: TRBJ2-7
CDR3: SASSSGRPLH; V: TRBV20-1; D: NA; J: TRBJ1-6
CDR3: SAPPTSIQETQY; V: TRBV20-1; D: NA; J: TRBJ2-5
CDR3: ASSLESGRRYGYT; V: TRBV7-9; D: NA; J: TRBJ1-2
CDR3: ASSLGRGQDGNEQY; V: TRBV7-2; D: TRBD1; J: NA
CDR3: ATSRYSGRAVSYEQY; V: TRBV15; D: NA; J: TRBJ2-7
CDR3: ASSVGTSGIQETQY; V: TRBV6-1; D: TRBD2; J: TRBJ2-5
CDR3: ATSRDSASGAYEQY; V: TRBV15; D: TRBD2; J: TRBJ2-7
CDR3: ASSKGVEQF; V: TRBV5-1; D: NA; J: TRBJ2-1
CDR3: SVDGGSGDRGRNTEAF; V: TRBV29-1; D: TRBD1; J: TRBJ1-1
CDR3: ASSALTSGGALTQY; V: TRBV7-2; D: TRBD2; J: TRBJ2-3
CDR3: ATSDLRGGPYNEQF; V: TRBV24-1; D: TRBD1; J: TRBJ2-1
CDR3: ASNFQGLVTDNEQF; V: TRBV27; D: NA; J: TRBJ2-1
CDR3: ASSRLAGESGTQY; V: TRBV27; D: TRBD2; J: TRBJ2-3
CDR3: ASSEWDRSYTDTQY; V: TRBV6-1; D: TRBD1; J: TRBJ2-3
CDR3: ASSGGDRGGYT; V: TRBV7-2; D: NA; J: TRBJ1-2
CDR3: ASRPLRAGGPFNEKLF; V: TRBV28; D: NA; J: TRBJ1-4
CDR3: ASSFLRDRSGGTQY; V: TRBV27; D: TRBD1; J: TRBJ2-5
CDR3: ASSLALVRLSLGTQY; V: TRBV5-6; D: NA; J: TRBJ2-3
CDR3: ASSLVGTSLSYEQY; V: TRBV7-2; D: NA; J: TRBJ2-7
CDR3: SVTGQGGTEAF; V: TRBV20-1; D: TRBD1; J: TRBJ1-1
CDR3: ASSPRGMSGYT; V: TRBV27; D: NA; J: TRBJ1-2
CDR3: ASSGQTTLKQETQY; V: TRBV12-3/TRBV12-4; D: NA; J: TRBJ2-5
CDR3: AGSRGPGQGNIIAKNIQY; V: TRBV5-4; D: TRBD1; J: TRBJ2-4
CDR3: ASNSTSYEQY; V: TRBV5-1; D: NA; J: TRBJ2-7
CDR3: ATSDLGVNYGYT; V: TRBV24-1; D: NA; J: TRBJ1-2
CDR3: ASSFGSETQY; V: TRBV7-2; D: NA; J: TRBJ2-5
CDR3: ASSSKTGLNSGANVLT; V: TRBV5-1; D: NA; J: TRBJ2-6
CDR3: ASSQAGTSDTQY; V: TRBV4-2; D: NA; J: TRBJ2-3
CDR3: ASSLVLGQVPGYT; V: TRBV7-9; D: TRBD1; J: TRBJ1-2
CDR3: ASSVQPGIGTEAF; V: TRBV7-2; D: NA; J: TRBJ1-1
CDR3: ASRLTGQNNEQF; V: TRBV6-5; D: NA; J: TRBJ2-1
CDR3: ASSSWGGYGYT; V: TRBV27; D: NA; J: TRBJ1-2
CDR3: ATSRDAEYGYT; V: TRBV15; D: NA; J: TRBJ1-2
CDR3: ASSFNGGYGYT; V: TRBV12-3/TRBV12-4; D: NA; J: TRBJ1-2